This T cell receptor (beta chain) appears in the sequencing data of a study of OX40 agonist ivuxolimab in advanced cancers. Regarding the study as a whole: The study did not work out the antigen specificity of the expanded peripheral T cells.

V lost 0 bases and J lost 8, with 13 bases in between. The V gene's germline CDR1 is LGHNA and CDR2 YSLEER. The CDR3 consists of 14 residues. Sampling times: baseline, cycle 4 day 1, cycle 7 day 1. By sample share, this clone is medium-sized. Its antigen is not identified. Method: immunoSEQ multiplex PCR; TCRdb's copy keeps in-frame clones and lacks some. The sample lists some 44,000 clones; 80% were seen once. The J gene is TRBJ1-2, the V gene TRBV4-3, with D unresolved. The TCR comes from an adult with an advanced solid tumor such as melanoma, head and neck, liver or kidney cancer. The sample in question was CD4+ or CD8+ T cells sorted from blood, obtained in a trial of the OX40 agonist ivuxolimab. CDR3 sequence: CASSQDFGSMGYTF. As DNA, the CDR3 is TGCGCCAGCAGCCAAGATTTCGGGTCGATGGGCTACACCTTC.